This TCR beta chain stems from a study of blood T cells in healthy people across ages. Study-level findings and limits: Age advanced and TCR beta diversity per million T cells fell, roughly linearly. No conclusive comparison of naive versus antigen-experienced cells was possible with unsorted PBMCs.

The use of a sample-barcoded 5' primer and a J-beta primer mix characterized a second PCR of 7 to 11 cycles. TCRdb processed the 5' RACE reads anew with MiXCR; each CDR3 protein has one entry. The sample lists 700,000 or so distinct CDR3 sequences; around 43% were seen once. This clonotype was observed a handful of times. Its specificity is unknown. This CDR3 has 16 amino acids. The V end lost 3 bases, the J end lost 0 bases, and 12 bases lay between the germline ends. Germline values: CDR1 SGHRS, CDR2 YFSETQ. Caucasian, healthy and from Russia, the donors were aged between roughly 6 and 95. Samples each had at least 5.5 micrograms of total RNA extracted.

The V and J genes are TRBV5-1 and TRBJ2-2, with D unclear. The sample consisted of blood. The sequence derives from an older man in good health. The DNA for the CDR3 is TGCGCCAGCAGCTCCTGGGCAGGAGCGAACACCGGGGAGCTGTTTTTT. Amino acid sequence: CASSSWAGANTGELFF.